This is a list of T cell receptor beta chains from one sample in a study of shared clonotypes between healthy human individuals. Libraries were prepared by immunoSEQ multiplex PCR; TCRdb keeps only in-frame clonotypes and omits some of them. The data hold around 2.5 million clones, with approximately 93% observed a single time. The sample taken for sequencing was naive CD4+ T cells from PBMCs. Every receptor here comes from a man younger than 35 in good health. Some clones in this sample may be carry-over from other donors' samples. The CDR3 runs from the conserved cysteine through the conserved F or W. D genes are given only for firm matches. Clone size is given for some rows only: seen once, a few or many times, or a class if the clone is expanded.

J,D,size,V,DNA,CDR3
TRBJ2-2,NA,NA,TRBV15,TGTGCCACCAGCATACTCGGGGTCGGGGAGCTGTTTTTT,CATSILGVGELFF
TRBJ2-3,TRBD2,NA,TRBV28,TGTGCTGGACAGACTAGCGGAAGCACAGATACGCAGTATTTT,CAGQTSGSTDTQYF
TRBJ2-1,NA,NA,TRBV12-5,TGTGCTAGTGCCCGGACAGCAAGCTCCTACAATGAGCAGTTCTTC,CASARTASSYNEQFF
TRBJ2-1,NA,NA,TRBV19,TGTGCCAGTAGTGTATACGGGATGAATGAGCAGTTCTTC,CASSVYGMNEQFF
TRBJ2-1,NA,NA,TRBV5-1,TGCGCCAGCAGCTTGACTGCAGGGTCTTTTGAGCAGTTCTTC,CASSLTAGSFEQFF
TRBJ2-7,NA,NA,TRBV6-1,TGTGCCAGCAGTGACCCCGCCTACGAGCAGTACTTC,CASSDPAYEQYF
TRBJ1-6,NA,NA,TRBV11-2,TGTGCCAGCAGCTTACATAGGGACTCCAATTGGGGGTATAATTCACCCCTCCACTTT,CASSLHRDSNWGYNSPLHF
TRBJ2-1,NA,NA,TRBV13,TGTGCCAGCAGCTTAGTTCCAGCCGTACTGCGACGTATTTACAATGAGCAGTTCTTC,CASSLVPAVLRRIYNEQFF
TRBJ1-4,NA,once,TRBV30,TGTGCCTGGAGTGTACGAGGGGGTTCTAATGAAAAACTGTTTTTT,CAWSVRGGSNEKLFF
TRBJ2-7,TRBD1,NA,TRBV5-6,TGTGCCAGCAGCTCGCCGAGAACCGGGACAGGGTATACCTACGAGCAGTACTTC,CASSSPRTGTGYTYEQYF
TRBJ2-7,TRBD2,NA,TRBV4-1,TGCGCCAGCAGCCAAGTCTGGCTAGCGGGAGTCTCCTACGAGCAGTACTTC,CASSQVWLAGVSYEQYF
TRBJ2-7,NA,NA,TRBV2,TGTGCCAGCAGTGCGTCGGGCTCGGCGGGCGAGCAGTACTTC,CASSASGSAGEQYF
TRBJ2-5,NA,NA,TRBV4-1,TGCGCCAGCAGCCAAGTTCACAACCAAGAGACCCAGTACTTC,CASSQVHNQETQYF
TRBJ2-1,TRBD2,NA,TRBV7-3,TGTGCCAGCAGCCTGACTAGCGGCCGATCCTACAATGAGCAGTTCTTC,CASSLTSGRSYNEQFF
TRBJ2-3,NA,NA,TRBV4-2,TGTGCCAGCAGCCAACGATCTCTCCTAGGGGTGAGACGCACAGATACGCAGTATTTT,CASSQRSLLGVRRTDTQYF
TRBJ2-1,TRBD2,NA,TRBV7-2,TGTGCCAGCAGCTTAGGCGGGACTAGCACCGTTTACAATGAGCAGTTCTTC,CASSLGGTSTVYNEQFF
TRBJ2-1,TRBD2,NA,TRBV5-6,TGTGCCAGCAGCTCACCGGGACTAGCGGTTCGCTCCTACAATGAGCAGTTCTTC,CASSSPGLAVRSYNEQFF
TRBJ2-5,NA,NA,TRBV7-2,TGTGCCAGCAGCTTAGTCGTTAGCCGGGAGACCCAGTACTTC,CASSLVVSRETQYF
TRBJ2-7,TRBD2,NA,TRBV27,TGTGCCAGCAGACATAGAACTAGCGGGAGCTACGAGCAGTACTTC,CASRHRTSGSYEQYF
TRBJ2-7,TRBD1,NA,TRBV7-3,TGTGCCAGCAGCGTGGGACAGGGCCTATCCTACGAGCAGTACTTC,CASSVGQGLSYEQYF
TRBJ1-1,NA,few,TRBV9,TGTGCCAGCAGCGTAGGAACAGCGAACACTGAAGCTTTCTTT,CASSVGTANTEAFF
TRBJ2-3,NA,NA,TRBV6-1,TGTGCCAGCAGTGATACAGGGTTTGCAGATACGCAGTATTTT,CASSDTGFADTQYF
TRBJ1-4,NA,NA,TRBV5-1,TGCGCCAGCACTGGGCAGATGAATGAAAAACTGTTTTTT,CASTGQMNEKLFF
TRBJ2-7,NA,NA,TRBV9,TGTGCCAGCAGCGTAGCCGGGAGCCGAATCTACGAGCAGTACTTC,CASSVAGSRIYEQYF
TRBJ2-3,TRBD2,NA,TRBV5-1,TGCGCCAGCACCAGGAGCGGGACGGAGGGAGATACGCAGTATTTT,CASTRSGTEGDTQYF
TRBJ1-4,NA,NA,TRBV7-2,TGTGCCAGCAGCTTAATGGGGGGGGCTGAAAAACTGTTTTTT,CASSLMGGAEKLFF
TRBJ2-3,NA,NA,TRBV2,TGTGCCAGCAGTGAAGCGTCCACAGATACGCAGTATTTT,CASSEASTDTQYF
TRBJ2-7,NA,NA,TRBV19,TGTGCCAGTAGTATCTTGTTGGGGGACTACGAGCAGTACTTC,CASSILLGDYEQYF
TRBJ2-2,TRBD2,NA,TRBV7-2,TGTGCCAGCAGCCCCGGCCGAAGGGCTAGCGGGAGCCCCGGGGAGCTGTTTTTT,CASSPGRRASGSPGELFF
TRBJ2-6,NA,NA,TRBV2,TGTGCCGGAAAAACGGGGAGCGCTGGGGCCAACGTCCTGACTTTC,CAGKTGSAGANVLTF
TRBJ1-1,NA,NA,TRBV9,TGTGCCAGCAGCGCAATAAGGGCTGGGACTGAAGCTTTCTTT,CASSAIRAGTEAFF
TRBJ2-3,NA,NA,TRBV20-1,TGCAGTGTGGTGAGCACAGATACGCAGTATTTT,CSVVSTDTQYF
TRBJ2-3,TRBD1,NA,TRBV5-4,TGTGCCAGCAGCTTAGGGGGCCCCGCCGCAGATACGCAGTATTTT,CASSLGGPAADTQYF
TRBJ2-5,NA,NA,TRBV2,TGTGCCAGCAGTGACTACAGTAGGGAGACCCAGTACTTC,CASSDYSRETQYF
TRBJ2-3,NA,NA,TRBV5-1,TGCGCCAGCAGCTTGGCGGGGGCAAGCACAGATACGCAGTATTTT,CASSLAGASTDTQYF
TRBJ2-2,NA,NA,TRBV5-1,TGCGCCAGCACCCCGACGGACTTTCTTAACACCGGGGAGCTGTTTTTT,CASTPTDFLNTGELFF
TRBJ1-1,NA,NA,TRBV6-1,TGTGCCAGCATAAATCCCCTGACGAACACTGAAGCTTTCTTT,CASINPLTNTEAFF
TRBJ1-5,NA,once,TRBV7-3,TGTGCCAGCAGCTTAGACAGCAATCAGCCCCAGCATTTT,CASSLDSNQPQHF
TRBJ2-1,TRBD2,NA,TRBV15,TGTGCCACCAGCAGAGGAGCGGGAGATTACAATGAGCAGTTCTTC,CATSRGAGDYNEQFF
TRBJ1-1,NA,NA,TRBV5-1,TGCGCCAGCAGTGGGCTCCCCCCAAATAGTGCAAACACTGAAGCTTTCTTT,CASSGLPPNSANTEAFF
TRBJ1-1,NA,once,TRBV28,TGTGCCAGCACCTTGTGGGGACTTGAAGCTTTCTTT,CASTLWGLEAFF
TRBJ2-3,TRBD2,NA,TRBV7-2,TGTGCCAGCAGCCCCCGACTAGCGGGCGGGGTAGATACGCAGTATTTT,CASSPRLAGGVDTQYF
TRBJ2-6,NA,NA,TRBV2,TGTGCCAGCAGGGGGAGCTCTGGGGCCAACGTCCTGACTTTC,CASRGSSGANVLTF
TRBJ1-4,TRBD1,NA,TRBV5-1,TGCGCCAGCAGCTCGGACAGGGAGACAGATTATGAAAAACTGTTTTTT,CASSSDRETDYEKLFF
TRBJ1-3,TRBD1,NA,TRBV28,TGTGCCAGCAGTCAATCGGGGACAGGAGGCTCTGGAAACACCATATATTTT,CASSQSGTGGSGNTIYF
TRBJ1-6,TRBD1,NA,TRBV5-7,TGTGCCAGCAGCACACCGGGACAGTTAAGTTCACCCCTCCACTTT,CASSTPGQLSSPLHF
TRBJ1-5,NA,NA,TRBV7-2,TGTGCCAGCAGCTTATGGGGGGTTCAACAGCCCCAGCATTTT,CASSLWGVQQPQHF
TRBJ2-1,NA,NA,TRBV5-1,TGCGCCAGCAGCTTGTGGCGGGATTCACACAATGAGCAGTTCTTC,CASSLWRDSHNEQFF
TRBJ2-4,NA,NA,TRBV2,TGTGCCAGCAGTGATCGGAAATCCAAAAACATTCAGTACTTC,CASSDRKSKNIQYF
TRBJ2-1,TRBD2,NA,TRBV6-6,TGTGCCAGCAGGGAGACTAGCGGGAAGAACAATGAGCAGTTCTTC,CASRETSGKNNEQFF
TRBJ2-1,NA,once,TRBV6-6,TGTGCCAGCGGGATCCGGGATGAGCAGTTCTTC,CASGIRDEQFF
TRBJ1-6,NA,NA,TRBV27,TGTGCCAGCAGTCCCGGCCGGAGCTCCTATAATTCACCCCTCCACTTT,CASSPGRSSYNSPLHF
TRBJ2-1,TRBD1,NA,TRBV7-3,TGTGCCAGCAGCTTAACCCTAGACAGGGGCTACAATGAGCAGTTCTTC,CASSLTLDRGYNEQFF
TRBJ2-2,TRBD1,NA,TRBV18,TGTGCCAGCTACGATTCCGGGACAGGGGACACCGGGGAGCTGTTTTTT,CASYDSGTGDTGELFF
TRBJ2-3,NA,NA,TRBV2,TGTGCCAGCAGTGAAGCGAGGACGGCAGCAGAGGGGACAGATACGCAGTATTTT,CASSEARTAAEGTDTQYF